These 29 T cell receptor beta chains originate from one sample sequenced in a study of response to subunit inactivated influenza vaccine. In TCRdb, the RT-PCR reads were re-called with MiXCR into one record per CDR3 protein. The table records about 780,000 distinct CDR3 sequences, around 18% of them present only once. This material consisted of PBMCs from blood, taken 5 to 6 days after vaccination. These receptors all stem from a man over 45 who received an inactivated influenza vaccine.

This clonotype was seen only a few times. This sequence joins TRBV15 and TRBJ2-2, with 8 bases identical to TRBD1. Germline CDR1 is LNHNV and CDR2 is YYDKDF (reference sequence). Germline trimming cut 0 bases from V and 1 base from J; bases unmatched to any gene: 1. There are 16 residues in the CDR3. The CDR3 spells CATSREGTGNTGELFF. In nucleotides, the CDR3 is TGTGCCACCAGCAGAGAGGGGACAGGGAACACCGGGGAGCTGTTTTTT.

As concerns this clonotype: This could be a read error, since a much larger clone is one nucleotide away. J is TRBJ2-5 and V is TRBV28; the D gene is possibly TRBD2 (6 bases). Germline loops: CDR1 MDHEN, CDR2 SYDVKM. Trimming cost V 4 bases and J 1 base, with 7 bases left between them. This CDR3 is built from 13 residues. The CDR3 protein is CASSWGVQETQYF. CDR3 sequence (DNA): TGTGCCAGCAGTTGGGGGGTCCAAGAGACCCAGTACTTC.

CDR3 bases: TGTGCCAGCAGCGTATACCCTAGCGTGACGCCCCACAATGAGCAGTTCTTC. Translating gives CASSVYPSVTPHNEQFF. The chain carries TRBV9 and TRBJ2-1, with a possible D match to TRBD2 (6 bases). Germline V lookup: CDR1 SGDLS, CDR2 YYNGEE. The length of the CDR3 is 17 residues. The V and J ends lost 1 base and 5 bases respectively, with 19 bases between them.

This clonotype was observed a handful of times. V is TRBV5-6 and J is TRBJ2-3; the match to TRBD2 covers 7 bases. Germline V gives CDR1 SGHDT, CDR2 YYEEEE. V was clipped by 4 bases and J by 1 base; unmatched bases: 9. CDR3 length equals 16 residues. The CDR3 spells CASSEGGEYGTDTQYF. CDR3 DNA sequence: TGTGCCAGCAGCGAGGGAGGGGAATATGGCACAGATACGCAGTATTTT.

A few counts support this clonotype. The V call is TRBV20-1, the J call TRBJ2-7, with D perhaps matching TRBD1 (6 bases). V lost 6 bases and J 5 bases, leaving 17 bases between the germline ends. Germline CDR1 reads DFQATT; CDR2 reads SNEGSKA (reference sequence). The CDR3 runs to 13 residues. The CDR3 sequence: CSAPRTGRDEQYF. In DNA, the CDR3 is TGCAGTGCCCCTAGAACAGGGAGAGACGAGCAGTACTTC.

The genes are TRBV7-2 and TRBJ2-3; a weak D match, TRBD1 (6 bases). The V end lost 5 bases, the J end lost 6 bases, and 12 bases lay between the germline ends. The CDR3 has 13 amino acids. Germline values: CDR1 SGHTA, CDR2 FQGNSA. CDR3 in amino acids: CASSHKQGDTQYF. The CDR3, as DNA: TGTGCCAGCAGCCATAAACAGGGCGATACGCAGTATTTT.

The rearrangement links TRBV20-1 to TRBJ1-5; 10 bases fit TRBD1. The CDR3 contains 15 residues. The J segment lost 7 bases and the V segment lost 6 bases, leaving 12 bases of the junction unmatched. CDR1 and CDR2 from the germline V gene are DFQATT and SNEGSKA (reference sequence). The CDR3 coding sequence is TGCAGTGCGGAGCACCCCGGGACAGGGGAACAGCCCCAGCATTTT. Encoded protein: CSAEHPGTGEQPQHF.

This clonotype was counted between two and nine times. J is TRBJ2-1 and V is TRBV11-2, with unresolved D. The CDR3 length is 12 residues. Germline V gene data show CDR1 as SGHAT and CDR2 as FQNNGV. V was trimmed by 1 base and J by 15 bases, leaving 13 bases between them. The chain's CDR3 is CASSLALKGLFF. The CDR3 bases are TGTGCCAGCAGCTTAGCTCTCAAGGGATTGTTCTTC.

In its sample, this clonotype was seen many times. The chain joins TRBV18 to TRBJ1-2; D is uncertain. The CDR3 extends over 11 amino acids. Trimming cost V 2 bases and J 8 bases, with 6 bases left between them. The germline V gene encodes CDR1 KGHSH and CDR2 LQKENI. The CDR3 loop is CASSPNEGYTF. In nucleotides, the CDR3 is TGTGCCAGCTCACCAAACGAGGGCTACACCTTC.

This clonotype has just a few counts. This chain links TRBV7-2 with TRBJ2-7; TRBD2 aligns across 9 bases. V was clipped by 3 bases and J by 7 bases; unmatched bases: 10. Germline V gene lookup returns CDR1 SGHTA and CDR2 FQGNSA. The CDR3 is 15 residues long. The CDR3 nucleotides read TGTGCCAGCAGCTTCGAGCGGGGGGTGCCGACAGAGCAGTACTTC. It is translated as CASSFERGVPTEQYF.

CDR3 region: CASSYSGKNTEAFF. The CDR3 region has the DNA TGTGCCAGCAGTTACTCTGGGAAGAACACTGAAGCTTTCTTT. The rearrangement uses TRBV6-5 and TRBJ1-1; no firm D call. The CDR3 totals 14 residues. The V end lost 0 bases, the J end lost 1 base, and 6 bases lay between the germline ends. The V gene's germline CDR1 is MNHEY and CDR2 SVGAGI.

This clonotype was counted a few times. This chain connects TRBV7-2 to TRBJ2-4; D may correspond to TRBD1 or TRBD2 (5 bases each). There are 17 residues in the CDR3. Germline CDR1 reads SGHTA; CDR2 reads FQGNSA. V dropped 5 bases and J dropped 3 bases, with 20 bases sitting between them. Written as DNA, the CDR3 is TGTGCCAGCAGCCAGATTGGGACCCCTGGATTCAAAAACATTCAGTACTTC. Translating gives CASSQIGTPGFKNIQYF.

This rearrangement joins TRBV11-1 to TRBJ2-6; the match to TRBD1 covers 12 bases. Germline-derived CDR1 and CDR2 are SGHAT and FQDESV (reference sequence). CDR3 length: 18 residues. J lost 2 bases, V lost 1 base, and 3 bases had no gene match. The CDR3 DNA follows: TGTGCCAGCAGCTTAGTTGGGACAGGGGGCGCTGGGGCCAACGTCCTGACTTTC. This codes for CASSLVGTGGAGANVLTF.

The chain carries TRBV27 and TRBJ2-1, with 14 bases aligning to TRBD2. Germline loops: CDR1 MNHEY, CDR2 SMNVEV (reference sequence). V shed 4 bases and J 6 bases; nucleotides not matched to a gene: 8. The CDR3 consists of 17 residues. DNA for the CDR3: TGTGCCAGCAGTTACCGCTCCGGGACTAGCGGGGGCAATGAGCAGTTCTTC. Translated: CASSYRSGTSGGNEQFF.

This clonotype was detected a few times. The gene calls are TRBV20-1 and TRBJ1-1; D call uncertain. The CDR3 sequence is 15 residues long. Germline lookup yields CDR1 DFQATT and CDR2 SNEGSKA (reference sequence). V lost 5 bases to trimming and J lost 0 bases, with 16 bases between them. The CDR3 coding sequence is TGCAGTGCTGCACGGGCACACCTTATGAACACTGAAGCTTTCTTT. As protein: CSAARAHLMNTEAFF.

The chain joins TRBV20-1 to TRBJ2-5; 9 bases are shared with TRBD1. The junction had 13 bases not matched to a gene; V was cut back by 6 bases and J by 5 bases. This CDR3 has 15 amino acids. Germline-derived CDR1 and CDR2 are DFQATT and SNEGSKA (reference sequence). CDR3 amino acids: CSAAPLQGARETQYF. In nucleotides, the CDR3 is TGCAGTGCAGCCCCCCTACAGGGGGCGCGGGAGACCCAGTACTTC.

The chain recombines TRBV28 with TRBJ2-7; 11 bases map to TRBD2. Germline V gene sequence: CDR1 MDHEN, CDR2 SYDVKM. The CDR3 runs to 15 residues. V was clipped by 6 bases and J by 0 bases; unmatched bases: 4. The DNA for the CDR3 is TGTGCCAGCAGCTTAGCGGGAGGGAACTCCTACGAGCAGTACTTC. This encodes CASSLAGGNSYEQYF.

This chain joins TRBV15 and TRBJ2-1, with D tentatively TRBD2 (6 bases). The CDR3 has 16 residues. V was pared by 3 bases and J by 2 bases, with 14 bases between. In germline, CDR1 is LNHNV, CDR2 YYDKDF (reference sequence). CDR3 nucleotide sequence: TGTGCCACCAGCAGGGAAGCGGGCCCCCCCTACAATGAGCAGTTCTTC. The encoded protein is CATSREAGPPYNEQFF.

This clonotype was recorded at least ten times. The rearrangement joins TRBV5-1 to TRBJ2-1, with 7 bases that match TRBD1. Germline V gene data show CDR1 as SGHRS and CDR2 as YFSETQ. The ends lost 7 bases at V and 6 bases at J; junction bases unmatched: 7. The CDR3 is made up of 13 amino acids. In DNA form, the CDR3 reads TGCGCCAGCCGGCTCGACAGGGTCAATGAGCAGTTCTTC. It encodes CASRLDRVNEQFF.

This chain connects TRBV7-9 to TRBJ2-7; D is possibly TRBD1 (5 bases). This CDR3 is 15 amino acids long. Germline loops: CDR1 SEHNR, CDR2 FQNEAQ (reference sequence). V lost 3 bases, J lost 2 bases, and 14 bases lay in between. For the CDR3, the DNA is TGTGCCAGCAGCTTGGCCTTGGACACCACCTACGAGCAGTACTTC. Translating gives CASSLALDTTYEQYF.

This clonotype showed up just once. The V call is TRBV5-4, the J call TRBJ2-5; D perhaps matches TRBD1 (6 bases). CDR1 is SGHNT, CDR2 YYREEE, per germline (reference sequence). The CDR3 spans 13 residues. Trimming cost V 4 bases and J 2 bases, with 9 bases left between them. The CDR3 is CASSGTIQETQYF. CDR3 DNA: TGTGCCAGCAGCGGGACAATTCAAGAGACCCAGTACTTC.

This chain uses TRBV4-3 with TRBJ2-6; D is uncertain. Germline CDR1 LGHNA, CDR2 YSLEER. This CDR3 is built from 16 residues. The V end lost 0 bases, the J end lost 0 bases, and 6 bases lay between the germline ends. The DNA for the CDR3 is TGCGCCAGCAGCCAAGACCAGTTCTCTGGGGCCAACGTCCTGACTTTC. This sequence encodes CASSQDQFSGANVLTF.

This clonotype was found a few times. The chain links TRBV9 to TRBJ1-2; unclear D gene. CDR1 SGDLS and CDR2 YYNGEE come from the germline V gene. The CDR3 runs 14 residues. V was trimmed by 6 bases and J by 8 bases, leaving 20 bases between them. The CDR3 nucleotides read TGTGCCAGCACACCGGATCCCCTCTCCGGCGGCTACACCTTC. This codes for CASTPDPLSGGYTF.

This clonotype was observed a handful of times. V and J are TRBV6-4 and TRBJ2-1, with D unclear. V was shortened by 1 base and J by 5 bases, with 6 bases between the two germline ends. The germline V gene has CDR1 MRHNA and CDR2 SNTAGT. The CDR3 runs to 13 residues. For the CDR3, the DNA is TGTGCCAGCAGTGACTGGTTAGACAATGAGCAGTTCTTC. Translated: CASSDWLDNEQFF.

This clonotype has only a few counts. The rearrangement joins TRBV28 to TRBJ2-4; no firm D call. Germline CDR1 reads MDHEN; CDR2 reads SYDVKM. V was shortened by 4 bases and J by 0 bases, with 13 bases between the two germline ends. The CDR3 is 16 amino acids. CDR3 DNA: TGTGCCAGCAGTTCGGTGTCTTGGCTAGCCAAAAACATTCAGTACTTC. Its protein product is CASSSVSWLAKNIQYF.

CDR3 sequence (DNA): TGCAGCGTTGGAGGGGGACCCTACGAGCAGTACTTC. The encoded protein is CSVGGGPYEQYF. The chain couples TRBV29-1 to TRBJ2-7; D possibly corresponds to TRBD1 (6 bases). Per germline, CDR1 SQVTM and CDR2 ANQGSEA. This CDR3 comprises 12 residues. V was pared by 4 bases and J by 2 bases, with 9 bases between.

This clonotype occurred many times. The chain links TRBV10-3 to TRBJ2-5; TRBD2 might be the D (6 bases). V dropped 5 bases and J dropped 7 bases, with 14 bases sitting between them. Per the germline V gene, CDR1 is ENHRY and CDR2 is SYGVKD. The CDR3 totals 13 residues. The CDR3 nucleotides are TGTGCCATCAGTATAGCGGATATGGGGACCCAGTACTTC. As protein: CAISIADMGTQYF.

This clonotype was observed a few times. The chain carries TRBV10-3 and TRBJ2-5; D remains ambiguous. Trimming left V 1 base short and J 2 bases short, with 8 bases between. The CDR3 length is 14 residues. The germline V gene encodes CDR1 ENHRY and CDR2 SYGVKD. The CDR3 loop is CAISELGFQETQYF. CDR3 sequence (DNA): TGTGCCATCAGTGAGTTGGGCTTTCAAGAGACCCAGTACTTC.

At least ten counts were recorded for this clonotype. The chain has TRBV7-6 and TRBJ2-7; tentatively, D is TRBD1 or TRBD2 (5 bases each). The length of the CDR3 is 13 residues. Deletions cut 5 bases from V and 7 bases from J, with 15 bases between. Germline-derived CDR1 and CDR2 are SGHVS and FNYEAQ. CDR3 sequence reads: CASSPLEGSEQYF. CDR3 bases: TGTGCCAGCAGCCCCTTAGAGGGGAGTGAGCAGTACTTC.